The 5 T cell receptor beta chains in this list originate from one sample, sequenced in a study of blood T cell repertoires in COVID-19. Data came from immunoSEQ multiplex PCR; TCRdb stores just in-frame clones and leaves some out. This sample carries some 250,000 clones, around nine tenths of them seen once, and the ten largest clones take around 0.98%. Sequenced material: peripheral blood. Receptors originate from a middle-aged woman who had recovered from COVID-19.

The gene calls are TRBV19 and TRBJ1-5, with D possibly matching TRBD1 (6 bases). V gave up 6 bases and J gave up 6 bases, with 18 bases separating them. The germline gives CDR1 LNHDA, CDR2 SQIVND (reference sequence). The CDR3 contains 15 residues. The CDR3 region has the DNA TGTGCCAGTAGCCCGGGGCAGGCCAGGGGTCAGCCCCAGCATTTT. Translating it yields CASSPGQARGQPQHF.

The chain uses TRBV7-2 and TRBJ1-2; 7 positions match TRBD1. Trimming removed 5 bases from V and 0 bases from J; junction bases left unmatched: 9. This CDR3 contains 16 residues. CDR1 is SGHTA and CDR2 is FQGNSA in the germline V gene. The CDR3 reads CASSDDRAEANYGYTF. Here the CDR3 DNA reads TGTGCCAGCAGCGACGACAGGGCGGAGGCTAACTATGGCTACACCTTC.

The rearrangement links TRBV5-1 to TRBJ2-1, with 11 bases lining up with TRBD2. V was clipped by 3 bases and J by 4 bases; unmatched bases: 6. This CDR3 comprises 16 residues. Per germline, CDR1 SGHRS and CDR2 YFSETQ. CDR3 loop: CASSSQTSGRYNEQFF. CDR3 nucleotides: TGCGCCAGCAGCTCACAAACTAGCGGGAGATACAATGAGCAGTTCTTC.

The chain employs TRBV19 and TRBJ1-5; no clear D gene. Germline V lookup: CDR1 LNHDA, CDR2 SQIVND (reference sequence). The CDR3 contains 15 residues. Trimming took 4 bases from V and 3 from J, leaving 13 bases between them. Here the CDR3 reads CASSTFGQNNQPQHF. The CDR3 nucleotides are TGTGCCAGTAGTACGTTTGGGCAGAACAATCAGCCCCAGCATTTT.

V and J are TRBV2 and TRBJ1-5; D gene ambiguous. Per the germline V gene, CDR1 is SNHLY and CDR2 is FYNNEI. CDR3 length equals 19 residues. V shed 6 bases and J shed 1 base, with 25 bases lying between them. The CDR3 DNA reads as TGTGCCAGCAGCCCCCCAGGACCTTTTTTGGGGAGAAGCAATCAGCCCCAGCATTTT. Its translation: CASSPPGPFLGRSNQPQHF.